Presented here are 20 T cell receptor beta chains from one specimen sequenced in a study of Graves' ophthalmopathy and Graves' hyperthyroidism. Transcripts of RNA were the source for amplifying TCR beta CDR3 regions. Investigators did first-round RT-PCR with HTBI primers, then second-round multiplex PCR. TCRdb redid the calling of the multiplex PCR reads with MiXCR, one entry per CDR3 protein. Found here are roughly 500,000 distinct CDR3 sequences, roughly an eighth of them singletons; the top ten hold about 9.4%. What was sequenced was blood. These receptors came from a woman aged 30 to 39 with Graves' ophthalmopathy.

The V gene is TRBV27, the J gene TRBJ1-3; no clear D gene. V lost 6 bases and J 3 bases, leaving 9 bases between the germline ends. The CDR3 runs to 13 residues. The germline CDR1 and CDR2 sequences are MNHEY and SMNVEV (reference sequence). CDR3: CASRGLGGNTIYF. The CDR3 bases are TGTGCCAGCAGAGGACTGGGTGGAAACACCATATATTTT.

This clonotype was seen many times. This chain joins TRBV12-3 or TRBV12-4 and TRBJ1-2; 7 bases align to TRBD1. This CDR3 has 16 residues. V was pared by 5 bases and J by 5 bases, with 14 bases of the junction left unmatched. The CDR3 protein is CASSPGTATGGYGYTF. The CDR3, as DNA: TGTGCCAGCAGTCCGGGGACAGCCACCGGCGGGTATGGCTACACCTTC.

This clonotype was picked up a small number of times. This chain connects TRBV10-3 to TRBJ2-7, with D possibly matching TRBD2 (5 bases). The CDR3 covers 15 residues. Germline lookup yields CDR1 ENHRY and CDR2 SYGVKD. V shed 2 bases and J shed 0 bases, with 11 bases lying between them. CDR3 bases: TGTGCCATCAGTGAGCAAGCGGATCTCTCCTACGAGCAGTACTTC. It translates to CAISEQADLSYEQYF.

This clonotype was counted ten times or more. J is TRBJ2-7 and V is TRBV6-1; D could derive from TRBD1 or TRBD2 (7 bases each). The ends were cut back, 2 bases at V and 3 bases at J, with 14 bases in the middle. The germline gives CDR1 MNHNS, CDR2 SASEGT. CDR3 length: 15 residues. The DNA for the CDR3 is TGTGCCAGCAGTGAACGGCCAGGGGGGGTCTACGAGCAGTACTTC. This gives the protein CASSERPGGVYEQYF.

This clonotype was observed at least ten times. The chain recombines TRBV6-2 or TRBV6-3 with TRBJ2-7, with 9 positions matching TRBD2. Germline CDR1 is MNHEY and CDR2 is SVGEGT. This CDR3 comprises 14 residues. V was pared by 7 bases and J by 1 base, with 5 bases of the junction left unmatched. This chain's CDR3 is CASKALAGSYEQYF. CDR3 bases: TGTGCCAGCAAAGCACTAGCGGGTTCCTACGAGCAGTACTTC.

There are many counts of this clonotype. The rearrangement links TRBV4-1 to TRBJ2-2, with D unresolved. Germline V gene data show CDR1 as MGHRA and CDR2 as YSYEKL. The CDR3 contains 15 residues. Trimming removed 0 bases at V and 3 bases at J, with 8 bases between. The CDR3 loop reads CASSQDVAYTGELFF. CDR3 nucleotides: TGCGCCAGCAGCCAAGATGTCGCTTACACCGGGGAGCTGTTTTTT.

This clonotype was seen many times. This chain uses TRBV13 with TRBJ1-2; D gene ambiguous. Germline V CDR1 and CDR2: PRHDT, FYEKMQ (reference sequence). The CDR3 has 12 amino acids. V gave up 3 bases and J gave up 8 bases, with 10 bases separating them. The CDR3 region is CASSFSVEGYTF. The CDR3 nucleotides read TGTGCCAGCAGCTTCTCCGTGGAGGGCTACACCTTC.

This clonotype has a count of ten or more. This chain uses TRBV6-1 with TRBJ1-5; D is unresolved. Germline V lookup: CDR1 MNHNS, CDR2 SASEGT. The CDR3 runs 16 residues. Trimming took off 3 bases at V and 2 bases at J, with 14 bases between the two ends. Here the CDR3 DNA reads TGTGCCAGCAGTGATCAAACGGGTGTTGGCAATCAGCCCCAGCATTTT. Amino acid sequence: CASSDQTGVGNQPQHF.

This clonotype was recorded at least ten times. The J gene is TRBJ2-5, the V gene TRBV20-1, with 12 bases fitting TRBD2. J was trimmed by 2 bases and V by 1 base; bases with no gene match: 5. The germline gives CDR1 DFQATT, CDR2 SNEGSKA (reference sequence). The CDR3 runs 16 residues. Here the CDR3 reads CSARVLAGGSQETQYF. CDR3 coding DNA: TGCAGTGCTAGAGTCCTAGCGGGGGGGAGTCAAGAGACCCAGTACTTC.

This clonotype has just a few counts. This sequence joins TRBV20-1 and TRBJ2-2, with D unclear. Germline-derived CDR1 and CDR2 are DFQATT and SNEGSKA (reference sequence). Trimming cost V 6 bases and J 8 bases, with 16 bases left between them. This CDR3 spans 13 amino acids. CDR3 nucleotide sequence: TGCAGTGCGGACCGGGCCCCCAGAGGGGAGCTGTTTTTT. Protein: CSADRAPRGELFF.

At least ten counts were recorded for this clonotype. The V and J genes are TRBV5-1 and TRBJ1-3; D ambiguous. Germline CDR1 is SGHRS and CDR2 is YFSETQ. This CDR3 has 15 residues. The V end lost 0 bases, the J end lost 0 bases, and 7 bases lay between the germline ends. The CDR3 reads CASSLGEASGNTIYF. In nucleotides, the CDR3 is TGCGCCAGCAGCTTGGGCGAGGCCTCTGGAAACACCATATATTTT.

In this sample, this clonotype turned up many times. This chain connects TRBV5-1 to TRBJ1-1; no clear D. The CDR3 spans 14 residues. V lost 0 bases and J 1 base, leaving 7 bases between the germline ends. Germline V lookup: CDR1 SGHRS, CDR2 YFSETQ. The CDR3 protein is CASSLVRRNTEAFF. CDR3 sequence (DNA): TGCGCCAGCAGCTTGGTCAGGAGGAACACTGAAGCTTTCTTT.

This clonotype appeared many times. This sequence joins TRBV10-3 and TRBJ1-2, with TRBD1 identical over 7 bases. CDR3 size: 13 residues. Germline V lookup: CDR1 ENHRY, CDR2 SYGVKD. The V segment lost 10 bases and the J segment 0 bases; nucleotides outside the gene matches: 5. The CDR3 DNA sequence: TGTGCCACCAACAGGGGTGCTAACTATGGCTACACCTTC. Translated: CATNRGANYGYTF.

The sample holds many counts of this clonotype. The gene calls are TRBV18 and TRBJ2-4, with 9 bases identical to TRBD1. Germline values: CDR1 KGHSH, CDR2 LQKENI. The CDR3 has 16 amino acids. The J segment lost 5 bases and the V segment lost 4 bases, leaving 9 bases of the junction unmatched. In DNA form, the CDR3 reads TGTGCCAGCTCACTTGACAGGGGGAGGTTCGAAAACATTCAGTACTTC. Amino acids: CASSLDRGRFENIQYF.

The J gene is TRBJ1-1, the V gene TRBV7-3; maybe TRBD1 (5 bases). The CDR3 consists of 15 residues. Between the trimmed V and J ends, which lost 0 bases and 4 bases, there was a span of 12 bases. Germline V gene data show CDR1 as SGHTA and CDR2 as FQGTGA. For the CDR3, the DNA is TGTGCCAGCAGCTTAACTTGGGGGACCGGCACTGAAGCTTTCTTT. It yields the protein CASSLTWGTGTEAFF.

This clonotype has ten or more counts. The V and J genes are TRBV6-5 and TRBJ2-7, with 7 bases fitting TRBD1. Unmatched junction bases numbered 11, after V lost 5 bases and J lost 1 base. The CDR3 sequence is 16 residues long. Germline CDR1 reads MNHEY; CDR2 reads SVGAGI. The CDR3 loop is CASSNTTGVVSYEQYF. CDR3 DNA: TGTGCCAGCAGTAACACAACAGGGGTTGTGTCCTACGAGCAGTACTTC.

This clonotype was counted many times. The chain couples TRBV30 to TRBJ1-2; 8 bases are shared with TRBD1. V lost 1 base to trimming and J lost 5 bases; unmatched junction nucleotides: 3. From germline, CDR1 is GTSNPN and CDR2 SVGIG (reference sequence). The CDR3 spans 13 residues. The CDR3 here is CAWSEGTGYGYTF. CDR3 bases: TGTGCCTGGAGTGAGGGGACAGGATATGGCTACACCTTC.

This chain links TRBV4-1 with TRBJ2-7, with 11 nucleotides matching TRBD1. Per germline, CDR1 MGHRA and CDR2 YSYEKL. J gave up 4 bases and V 3 bases, and 5 bases lay outside the gene matches. This CDR3 region has 15 residues. DNA for the CDR3: TGCGCCAGCAGCCAGTCGGGACAGGGGGTATACGAGCAGTACTTC. Its protein is CASSQSGQGVYEQYF.

This clonotype was seen at least ten times. This chain connects TRBV15 to TRBJ1-2; weak D call: TRBD1 (5 bases). The CDR3 is made up of 17 amino acids. V was shortened by 5 bases and J by 2 bases, with 21 bases between the two germline ends. Germline loops: CDR1 LNHNV, CDR2 YYDKDF (reference sequence). CDR3 region: CATSDGSYRDPNYGYTF. Written as DNA, the CDR3 is TGTGCCACCAGCGATGGCTCCTACCGGGACCCCAACTATGGCTACACCTTC.

Concerning this clonotype itself: A single base separates this from a much larger clone, so it may be a read error. The gene calls are TRBV27 and TRBJ1-1; D might be TRBD1 (5 bases). The germline V gene has CDR1 MNHEY and CDR2 SMNVEV (reference sequence). This CDR3 contains 14 residues. Written as DNA, the CDR3 is TGTGCCATCAGTTTTGCCAGGGCGGGGACTGAAGCTTTCTTT. Translation: CAISFARAGTEAFF.